This is a list of T cell receptor beta chains from one sample in a study of T cells in Graves' hyperthyroidism and ophthalmopathy. Using its own MiXCR run on the multiplex PCR reads, TCRdb lists one record per CDR3 protein. The sample includes roughly 750,000 distinct CDR3 sequences, about 17% of them seen just once. Sample: blood. The receptor set was obtained from a man in his late teens or twenties with Graves' hyperthyroidism. CDR3s include the opening cysteine and the closing phenylalanine or tryptophan. The order of the fields is D gene, V gene, clone size, J gene, CDR3 protein, CDR3 DNA. D genes are given only for firm matches. Rows may omit the clone size; those that give it use once, few, many or a size class.

>.|TRBV7-2|few|TRBJ2-3
CASSLARDTDTQYF
TGTGCCAGCAGCTTAGCCAGGGACACAGATACGCAGTATTTT
>.|TRBV6-1|few|TRBJ2-2
CASSIAPRWDTGELFF
TGTGCCAGCAGTATCGCCCCTCGATGGGACACCGGGGAGCTGTTTTTT
>.|TRBV10-3|many|TRBJ2-7
CAIRTGYEQYF
TGTGCCATCAGGACAGGCTACGAGCAGTACTTC
>.|TRBV7-3|few|TRBJ2-1
CASSPVSDPGLISYNEQFF
TGTGCCAGCAGTCCTGTTTCAGATCCGGGACTCATCTCCTACAATGAGCAGTTCTTC
>TRBD1|TRBV20-1|many|TRBJ2-3
CSAKVGTANTDTQYF
TGCAGTGCTAAGGTGGGGACAGCGAACACAGATACGCAGTATTTT
>.|TRBV10-3|few|TRBJ2-7
CAISDNHEQYF
TGTGCCATCAGTGACAACCACGAGCAGTACTTC
>TRBD1|TRBV29-1|.|TRBJ2-7
CSVDTGQSYEQHF
TGCAGCGTTGACACGGGACAGTCCTACGAGCAGCACTTC
>.|TRBV28|few|TRBJ1-5
CASNHRDTINQPQHF
TGTGCCAGCAACCACCGGGACACAATTAATCAGCCCCAGCATTTT
>TRBD1|TRBV9|few|TRBJ2-1
CASSPRSGQGMNEQFF
TGTGCCAGCAGCCCCCGCTCGGGACAGGGGATGAATGAGCAGTTCTTC
>.|TRBV19|many|TRBJ1-5
CASRELGGIGGNQPQHF
TGTGCCAGTAGGGAGCTGGGGGGCATAGGGGGCAATCAGCCCCAGCATTTT
>.|TRBV7-3|few|TRBJ2-3
CASSSFTGATQYF
TGTGCCAGCAGCTCCTTTACGGGCGCGACGCAGTATTTT
>.|TRBV7-2|many|TRBJ2-3
CASSQMGAQYF
TGTGCCAGCAGCCAAATGGGGGCGCAGTATTTT
>TRBD1|TRBV9|many|TRBJ2-3
CASSVDRGGTDTQYF
TGTGCCAGCAGCGTGGACAGGGGCGGCACAGATACGCAGTATTTT
>.|TRBV5-1|many|TRBJ2-3
CASKGGLDTQYF
TGCGCCAGCAAAGGAGGTCTAGATACGCAGTATTTT
>TRBD2|TRBV27|many|TRBJ2-1
CASSPVGRANEQFF
TGTGCCAGCAGTCCCGTCGGGAGGGCCAATGAGCAGTTCTTC
>.|TRBV7-9|once|TRBJ1-4
CASRELALATNEKLFF
TGTGCCAGCAGGGAACTTGCCCTTGCAACTAATGAAAAACTGTTTTTT
>TRBD2|TRBV4-1|once|TRBJ2-1
CASSPGGSGPYEQFF
TGCGCCAGCAGCCCCGGTGGTAGCGGGCCCTACGAGCAGTTCTTC
>TRBD2|TRBV11-2|many|TRBJ2-5
CASSFLTSGRREETQYF
TGTGCCAGCAGCTTCCTGACTAGCGGGAGGAGGGAAGAGACCCAGTACTTC
>TRBD2|TRBV19|.|TRBJ2-6
CASSRRISGNIPNSGANVLTF
TGTGCCAGTAGTAGAAGGATAAGCGGGAACATCCCGAACTCTGGGGCCAACGTCCTGACTTTC
>.|TRBV28|many|TRBJ2-7
CASNKSARSSYEQYF
TGTGCCAGCAACAAATCCGCGCGGAGCTCCTACGAGCAGTACTTC
>.|TRBV28|few|TRBJ2-7
CASSSRTDPKEQYF
TGTGCCAGCAGTTCACGGACAGACCCTAAGGAGCAGTACTTC
>TRBD1|TRBV24-1|few|TRBJ2-3
CATTPRTGALTGTQYF
TGTGCCACCACCCCGCGGACAGGGGCCCTCACGGGTACGCAGTATTTT
>.|TRBV9|many|TRBJ2-2
CASSVGKNTGELFF
TGTGCCAGCAGCGTGGGAAAGAACACCGGGGAGCTGTTTTTT
>.|TRBV20-1|.|TRBJ1-3
CSARDLGGATGNTIYF
TGCAGTGCTAGAGATCTGGGGGGGGCTACTGGAAACACCATATATTTT
>.|TRBV20-1|few|TRBJ2-1
CSARDKAGEGYQQFF
TGCAGTGCTAGAGATAAGGCGGGCGAAGGTTATCAGCAGTTCTTC
>.|TRBV6-2/TRBV6-3|.|TRBJ2-5
CASSYGPRETQYF
TGTGCCAGCAGTTATGGCCCGCGAGAGACCCAGTACTTC
>TRBD2|TRBV20-1|many|TRBJ2-3
CSALLAVGADTQYF
TGCAGTGCTCTACTAGCGGTAGGGGCGGATACGCAGTATTTT
>.|TRBV20-1|few|TRBJ2-3
CRAIAVNTDTQYF
TGCAGGGCCATAGCGGTTAACACAGATACGCAGTATTTT
>TRBD1|TRBV27|few|TRBJ2-1
CTSSLSQGVYNEQFF
TGTACCAGCAGTTTATCACAGGGGGTCTACAATGAGCAGTTCTTC
>.|TRBV20-1|.|TRBJ2-1
CSATYNEQFF
TGCAGTGCCACTTACAATGAGCAGTTCTTC
>.|TRBV12-3/TRBV12-4|many|TRBJ2-5
CASSPGRIQETQYF
TGTGCCAGCAGTCCTGGGAGAATCCAAGAGACCCAGTACTTC
>.|TRBV7-2|many|TRBJ2-3
CASSLFGALTDTQYF
TGTGCCAGCAGCTTATTCGGTGCGCTCACAGATACGCAGTATTTT
>.|TRBV5-1|.|TRBJ1-3
CPSSLGSRDNSGNTIYF
TGCCCCAGCAGCTTGGGATCTCGGGACAACTCTGGAAACACCATATATTTT
>.|TRBV6-2/TRBV6-3|many|TRBJ2-7
CASSYVQGAYEQYF
TGTGCCAGCAGTTACGTTCAGGGAGCCTACGAGCAGTACTTC
>TRBD2|TRBV20-1|.|TRBJ2-7
CSVTSGRSHEQYF
TGCAGTGTAACTAGCGGGAGATCACACGAGCAGTACTTC
>.|TRBV28|many|TRBJ2-7
CASSLPRTREARGYEQYF
TGTGCCAGCAGTCTACCTCGTACCAGGGAGGCCAGGGGGTACGAGCAGTACTTC
>.|TRBV9|many|TRBJ2-7
CASSVGTLDYEQYF
TGTGCCAGCAGCGTAGGGACCTTAGACTACGAGCAGTACTTC
>.|TRBV19|many|TRBJ2-5
CASSIQGGETQYF
TGTGCCAGTAGTATACAGGGCGGAGAGACCCAGTACTTC
>.|TRBV7-9|.|TRBJ1-1
CASSLAPAVATEAFF
TGTGCCAGCAGCTTAGCGCCGGCGGTGGCCACTGAAGCTTTCTTT